Listed below are T cell receptor beta chains from one sample, sequenced in a study of T cell changes during pregnancy in multiple sclerosis. Profiling relied on immunoSEQ multiplex PCR, and the TCRdb table lists in-frame clones only, not all of them. Among about 47,000 clones listed, 92% were seen once. The specimen was peripheral blood, collected after pregnancy. All receptors derive from a female donor with multiple sclerosis, enrolled in a pregnancy study. CDR3s include the opening cysteine and the closing phenylalanine or tryptophan. A D gene is named only where the DNA matches it firmly. Size values are once, few and many counts, or a class for expanded clones, and some rows have none.

J gene	D gene	clone size	V gene	CDR3 protein	CDR3 DNA
TRBJ2-1	TRBD2	-	TRBV27	CASSSPLAGGDNEQFF	TGTGCCAGCAGTTCCCCTCTAGCGGGGGGAGACAATGAGCAGTTCTTC
TRBJ2-3	TRBD2	-	TRBV7-3	CASSRLAGGLTDTQYF	TGTGCCAGCAGCAGACTAGCGGGGGGGCTCACAGATACGCAGTATTTT
TRBJ1-5	-	-	TRBV27	CASSPIYGNQPQHF	TGTGCCAGCAGTCCTATATATGGCAATCAGCCCCAGCATTTT
TRBJ1-5	TRBD1	-	TRBV7-9	CASNQGEYQPQHF	TGTGCCAGCAACCAGGGGGAGTATCAGCCCCAGCATTTT
TRBJ2-5	-	-	TRBV25-1	CASSGVGNQETQYF	TGTGCCAGCAGTGGTGTCGGGAACCAAGAGACCCAGTACTTC
TRBJ2-5	-	-	TRBV7-8	CASSSRAGSYETQYF	TGTGCCAGCAGCTCCCGGGCAGGGTCGTACGAGACCCAGTACTTC
TRBJ1-2	-	-	TRBV9	CASSPPSNYGYTF	TGTGCCAGCAGCCCCCCAAGCAACTATGGCTACACCTTC
TRBJ1-2	TRBD1	-	TRBV27	CASSLLTGGLGYGYTF	TGTGCCAGCAGTTTATTAACAGGGGGCCTTGGGTATGGCTACACCTTC
TRBJ1-2	-	once	TRBV7-2	CASSPLGRDYGYTF	TGTGCCAGCAGCCCACTTGGCCGGGACTATGGCTACACCTTC
TRBJ1-4	-	-	TRBV7-9	CASSNGQGNALTTNEKLFF	TGTGCCAGCAGCAACGGGCAGGGGAACGCCCTCACAACTAATGAAAAACTGTTTTTT
TRBJ1-2	TRBD1	-	TRBV6-5	CASSTNRGVAGGYTF	TGTGCCAGCAGTACCAACAGGGGTGTCGCAGGTGGCTACACCTTC
TRBJ2-5	-	once	TRBV19	CASSQATEETQYF	TGTGCCAGTAGTCAGGCCACTGAAGAGACCCAGTACTTC
TRBJ2-1	-	-	TRBV7-8	CASSLGLGVHEQFF	TGTGCCAGCAGCTTAGGGCTAGGAGTACATGAGCAGTTCTTC
TRBJ1-4	TRBD1	-	TRBV5-4	CASSYGATGSGATNEKLFF	TGTGCCAGCAGTTATGGGGCGACAGGGTCGGGGGCAACTAATGAAAAACTGTTTTTT